This T cell receptor (beta chain) stems from a study of T cells after yellow fever vaccination. This CDR3 contains 16 residues. The J segment lost 8 bases and the V segment lost 2 bases, leaving 7 bases of the junction unmatched. Germline-derived CDR1 and CDR2 are LGHNA and YSLEER. The table lists this clonotype with a few counts. Its antigen remains unknown. General study findings and limits: Any FACS-sorted repertoire could hold abundant clonotypes that contaminate it from the bulk population.

Each CDR3 protein gets one entry after TCRdb re-called the 5' RACE reads with MiXCR. The data contain more than 300,000 distinct CDR3 sequences, about 10% of them singletons. Material: CD4+ T cells sorted from PBMCs, obtained 45 days after the yellow fever booster vaccination. The rearrangement uses TRBV4-3 and TRBJ1-3; 12 bases map to TRBD1. The clonotype comes from a young man who received the YFV17D yellow fever vaccine. CDR3 nucleotides: TGCGCCAGCAGCCAAACCACCGGGACAGGGGGCCACACCATATATTTT. Protein sequence: CASSQTTGTGGHTIYF.